Given below is one T cell receptor beta chain in context. The data were taken from a study of blood T cell repertoires in COVID-19. Only in-frame clones appear in the TCRdb table, and some are missing; sequencing was by immunoSEQ multiplex PCR. The repertoire has approximately 210,000 clones, around four fifths of them found once; the top ten carry roughly 8.2%. V dropped 2 bases and J dropped 6 bases, with 12 bases sitting between them. Per the germline V gene, CDR1 is SGHRS and CDR2 is YFSETQ. CDR3 length: 13 residues. This TCR derives from a woman aged 45-60 years with acute or convalescent COVID-19. The sample was peripheral blood. The chain carries TRBV5-1 and TRBJ2-7; D is unclear. The CDR3 protein is CASSFPKSGEQYF. The CDR3 nucleotides read TGCGCCAGCAGCTTTCCAAAGTCCGGCGAGCAGTACTTC.